Listed below are T cell receptor beta chains from one sample, sequenced in a study of vaccination effects on CD4 cells after COVID-19. Sequencing was performed with immunoSEQ multiplex PCR; in TCRdb, only in-frame clones are kept and a portion is missing. The sample shows under 70,000 clones, around 82% of them seen only once. Their antigens are not known. Sequences were derived from CD4+ T cells from PBMCs cultured with HIV peptides, sampled before COVID-19 vaccination. These receptors all come from a human donor who had a prior SARS-CoV-2 infection. Both conserved end residues are part of each CDR3. The D gene is left open where the match is weak. Not every row has a clone size; where given, it reads once, few, many or a size class.

D: -; V: TRBV1; size: -; J: TRBJ2-2; DNA: TGCACCAGAAAGCCAAACGGGAGAGAGAGTTCCGGGGAGCTGTTTTTT; CDR3: CTRKPNGRESSGELFF
D: -; V: TRBV5-4; size: -; J: TRBJ2-6; DNA: TGTGCCAGCAGCTTGGGGGGCTCCGGGGCCAACGTCCTGACTTTC; CDR3: CASSLGGSGANVLTF
D: TRBD2; V: TRBV7-9; size: -; J: TRBJ2-7; DNA: TGTGCCAGCAGCTTTCCGGGCGGGAGGAACGAGCAGTACTTC; CDR3: CASSFPGGRNEQYF
D: -; V: TRBV12-3/TRBV12-4; size: once; J: TRBJ1-6; DNA: TGTGCCAGCAGTTTAGCACGGTCACCCCTCCACTTT; CDR3: CASSLARSPLHF
D: TRBD2; V: TRBV2; size: -; J: TRBJ2-7; DNA: TGTGCCAGAGGGACTAGCGGGAGTCCGGTGCAGTACTTC; CDR3: CARGTSGSPVQYF
D: TRBD2; V: TRBV25-1; size: -; J: TRBJ2-3; DNA: TGTGCCAGCAGTGCTGAGGGAAGCGGGAGAAGCACAGATACGCAGTATTTT; CDR3: CASSAEGSGRSTDTQYF
D: -; V: TRBV7-9; size: -; J: TRBJ2-2; DNA: TGTGCCAGCACCCGGGTCGCCGGGGAGCTGTTTTTT; CDR3: CASTRVAGELFF
D: -; V: TRBV15; size: -; J: TRBJ2-7; DNA: TGTGCCACCAGCAGAGGGAACAGCTTCTCCTACGAGCAGTACTTC; CDR3: CATSRGNSFSYEQYF
D: TRBD2; V: TRBV7-6; size: -; J: TRBJ2-1; DNA: TGTGCCAGCAGCTTAGGCGGCGGGAGGGCCGGGTATGAGCAGTTCTTC; CDR3: CASSLGGGRAGYEQFF
D: -; V: TRBV19; size: -; J: TRBJ2-7; DNA: TGTGCCAGTAGTACCCGGAGAGTAGGCCCCTCGTCCTACGAGCAGTACTTC; CDR3: CASSTRRVGPSSYEQYF
D: -; V: TRBV27; size: -; J: TRBJ2-7; DNA: TGTGCCAGCACCTCGGCAGGAGTAACGGGAGAGCAGTACTTC; CDR3: CASTSAGVTGEQYF
D: -; V: TRBV2; size: -; J: TRBJ1-1; DNA: TGTGCCAGCATTTTCATGAGGGGCGCGCGGACTGAAGCTTTCTTT; CDR3: CASIFMRGARTEAFF
D: -; V: TRBV5-1; size: -; J: TRBJ1-2; DNA: TGCGCCAGCAGCTCGGGGGACCTCTATGGCTACACCTTC; CDR3: CASSSGDLYGYTF
D: TRBD1; V: TRBV5-1; size: -; J: TRBJ1-1; DNA: TGCGCCAGCAGCTTGGCCGAGGGACAGCCAATGAACACTGAAGCTTTCTTT; CDR3: CASSLAEGQPMNTEAFF
D: -; V: TRBV7-9; size: once; J: TRBJ2-1; DNA: TGTGCCAGCAGCTTAGCGGGAGACGGAAATGAGCAGTTCTTC; CDR3: CASSLAGDGNEQFF
D: TRBD1; V: TRBV30; size: few; J: TRBJ1-5; DNA: TGTGCCTGGAGGTCGGGGAACAGGGGGGGGAATCAGCCCCAGCATTTT; CDR3: CAWRSGNRGGNQPQHF
D: TRBD1; V: TRBV6-5; size: -; J: TRBJ1-4; DNA: TGTGCCAGCATCCTCAGGGGGGGAAATGAAAAACTGTTTTTT; CDR3: CASILRGGNEKLFF
D: -; V: TRBV27; size: -; J: TRBJ1-1; DNA: TGTGCCAGCAGTTTCTCGGGGGCCGTCACTGAAGCTTTCTTT; CDR3: CASSFSGAVTEAFF
D: -; V: TRBV5-4; size: -; J: TRBJ2-5; DNA: TGTGCCAGCACCGAGCCCTTCCAAGAGACCCAGTACTTC; CDR3: CASTEPFQETQYF
D: TRBD2; V: TRBV3-1/TRBV3-2; size: -; J: TRBJ2-3; DNA: TGTGCCAGCAGCGTACTGACTAGCGGGGGAACCGATACGCAGTATTTT; CDR3: CASSVLTSGGTDTQYF
D: -; V: TRBV2; size: -; J: TRBJ2-5; DNA: TGTGCCAGCAGTCCGGCAGGAGGAGAGACCCAGTACTTC; CDR3: CASSPAGGETQYF
D: -; V: TRBV7-9; size: -; J: TRBJ2-7; DNA: TGTGCCAGCAGACCATTACATTCTAGAATCATCTACGAGCAGTACTTC; CDR3: CASRPLHSRIIYEQYF
D: -; V: TRBV28; size: -; J: TRBJ2-7; DNA: TGTGCCAGCGCCCGTCCGGATGACCCGGGACTCGAGCAGTACTTC; CDR3: CASARPDDPGLEQYF
D: TRBD2; V: TRBV10-3; size: -; J: TRBJ2-1; DNA: TGTGCCACCAACGGGGGGGCGGTGGACGGATATGAGCAGTTCTTC; CDR3: CATNGGAVDGYEQFF
D: -; V: TRBV30; size: few; J: TRBJ1-2; DNA: TGTGCCTGGTTTCCCGCGGGATATGGCTACACCTTC; CDR3: CAWFPAGYGYTF
D: -; V: TRBV27; size: -; J: TRBJ2-3; DNA: TGTGCCAGCAGTTTTGCGGCCTCAGATACGCAGTATTTT; CDR3: CASSFAASDTQYF
D: -; V: TRBV6-5; size: -; J: TRBJ2-3; DNA: TGTGCCAGCAGTCGAGGGACTAGCACAGATACGCAGTATTTT; CDR3: CASSRGTSTDTQYF
D: TRBD2; V: TRBV9; size: -; J: TRBJ2-1; DNA: TGTGCCAGCAGCACAAGCGGGGGAAGCTCCTACAATGAGCAGTTCTTC; CDR3: CASSTSGGSSYNEQFF
D: -; V: TRBV20-1; size: few; J: TRBJ1-2; DNA: TGCAGTGCTGGCGGGGACTATGGCTACACCTTC; CDR3: CSAGGDYGYTF
D: TRBD1; V: TRBV19; size: -; J: TRBJ1-6; DNA: TGTGCCAGTAGAGCCGGGACAGTTTATAATTCACCCCTCCACTTT; CDR3: CASRAGTVYNSPLHF
D: -; V: TRBV7-9; size: -; J: TRBJ2-1; DNA: TGTGCCAGCAGACCTGGAACACCCTACAATGAGCAGTTCTTC; CDR3: CASRPGTPYNEQFF
D: TRBD2; V: TRBV7-8; size: -; J: TRBJ2-3; DNA: TGTGCCAGCAGCCCGCCTAGCGGGGATGCAGGTACGCAGTATTTT; CDR3: CASSPPSGDAGTQYF
D: -; V: TRBV10-3; size: few; J: TRBJ2-3; DNA: TGTGCCATCATGGGTCTGGGTCCCCCCATGTATTTT; CDR3: CAIMGLGPPMYF
D: -; V: TRBV27; size: -; J: TRBJ2-3; DNA: TGTGCCAGCAGAAAGAGGTGGGGGGAACGCACAGATACGCAGTATTTT; CDR3: CASRKRWGERTDTQYF
D: -; V: TRBV5-4; size: -; J: TRBJ1-6; DNA: TGTGCCAGCAGCTTGGAGGCTAATTCACCCCTCCACTTT; CDR3: CASSLEANSPLHF
D: -; V: TRBV2; size: -; J: TRBJ1-4; DNA: TGTGCCAGCAGGCACGCAGGAAATGAAAAACTGTTTTTT; CDR3: CASRHAGNEKLFF
D: TRBD2; V: TRBV30; size: -; J: TRBJ2-2; DNA: TGTGCCTGGAGTTTTGGACTAGGCGACACCGGGGAGCTGTTTTTT; CDR3: CAWSFGLGDTGELFF
D: TRBD2; V: TRBV7-3; size: -; J: TRBJ2-3; DNA: TGTGCCAGCAGCTTGGGCGATGATGCGGGGGGAATCACAGATACGCAGTATTTT; CDR3: CASSLGDDAGGITDTQYF
D: -; V: TRBV5-8; size: -; J: TRBJ2-1; DNA: TGTGCCAGCAGCGCGACAGACAATGAGCAGTTCTTC; CDR3: CASSATDNEQFF
D: -; V: TRBV4-1; size: once; J: TRBJ1-6; DNA: TGCGCCAGCAGTCCCTTGCGAGTGTCCAGCTCCTATAATTCACCCCTCCACTTT; CDR3: CASSPLRVSSSYNSPLHF
D: TRBD1; V: TRBV10-2; size: -; J: TRBJ2-2; DNA: TGCGCCAGCAGGATGGGACAGGGGAACACCGGGGAGCTGTTTTTT; CDR3: CASRMGQGNTGELFF
D: -; V: TRBV5-1; size: -; J: TRBJ1-1; DNA: TGCGCCAGCAGCTTGGTCGCAGGGGAAGGGAACACTGAAGCTTTCTTT; CDR3: CASSLVAGEGNTEAFF
D: -; V: TRBV12-3/TRBV12-4; size: -; J: TRBJ1-4; DNA: TGTGCCAGCAGACCTGACGACGAAAAACTGTTTTTT; CDR3: CASRPDDEKLFF
D: -; V: TRBV19; size: -; J: TRBJ1-5; DNA: TGTGCCAGTAGTGTCGACAGAAATCAGCCCCAGCATTTT; CDR3: CASSVDRNQPQHF
D: -; V: TRBV7-8; size: once; J: TRBJ1-1; DNA: TGTGCCAGCAGCTTAGCGCGGTACGTCGGAACTGAAGCTTTCTTT; CDR3: CASSLARYVGTEAFF
D: TRBD1; V: TRBV15; size: few; J: TRBJ1-2; DNA: TGTGCCACCAGCAGGAAGACAGGGGGTAGTGGTGGCTACACCTTC; CDR3: CATSRKTGGSGGYTF